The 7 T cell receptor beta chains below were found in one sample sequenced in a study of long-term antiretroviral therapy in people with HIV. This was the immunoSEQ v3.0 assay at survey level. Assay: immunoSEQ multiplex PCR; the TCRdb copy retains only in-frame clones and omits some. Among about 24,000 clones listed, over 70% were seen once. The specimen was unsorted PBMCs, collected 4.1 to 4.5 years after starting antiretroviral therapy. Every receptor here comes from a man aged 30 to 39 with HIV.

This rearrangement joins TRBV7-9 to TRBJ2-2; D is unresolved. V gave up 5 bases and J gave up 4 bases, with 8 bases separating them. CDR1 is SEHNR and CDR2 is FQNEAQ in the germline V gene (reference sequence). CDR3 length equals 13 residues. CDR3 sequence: CASSGYGTGELFF. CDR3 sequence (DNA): TGTGCCAGCAGCGGTTACGGCACCGGGGAGCTGTTTTTT.

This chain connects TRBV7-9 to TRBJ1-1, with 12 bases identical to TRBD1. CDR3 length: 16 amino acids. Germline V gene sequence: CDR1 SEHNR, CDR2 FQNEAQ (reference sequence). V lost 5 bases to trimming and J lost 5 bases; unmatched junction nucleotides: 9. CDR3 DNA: TGTGCCAGCAGCCCCCCGGGACAGGGGGCGCGTACTGAAGCTTTCTTT. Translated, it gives CASSPPGQGARTEAFF.

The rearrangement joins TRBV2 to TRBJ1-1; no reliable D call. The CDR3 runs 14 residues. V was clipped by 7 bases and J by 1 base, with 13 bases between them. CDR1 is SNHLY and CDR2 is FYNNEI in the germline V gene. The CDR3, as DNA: TGTGCCAGCACCCGAGCGGCGGAGAACACTGAAGCTTTCTTT. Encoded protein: CASTRAAENTEAFF.

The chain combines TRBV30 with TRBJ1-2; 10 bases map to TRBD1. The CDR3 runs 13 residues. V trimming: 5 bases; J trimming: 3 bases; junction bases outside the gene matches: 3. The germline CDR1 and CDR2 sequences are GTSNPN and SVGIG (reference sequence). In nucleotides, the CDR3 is TGTGCCTGGGGGGACAGGGGCTACTATGGCTACACCTTC. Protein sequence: CAWGDRGYYGYTF.

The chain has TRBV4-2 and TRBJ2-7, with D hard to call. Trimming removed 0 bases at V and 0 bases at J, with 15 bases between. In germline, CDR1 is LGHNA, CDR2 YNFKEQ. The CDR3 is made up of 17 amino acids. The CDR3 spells CASSQDPPITISYEQYF. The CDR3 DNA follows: TGTGCCAGCAGCCAAGATCCCCCAATTACGATCTCCTACGAGCAGTACTTC.

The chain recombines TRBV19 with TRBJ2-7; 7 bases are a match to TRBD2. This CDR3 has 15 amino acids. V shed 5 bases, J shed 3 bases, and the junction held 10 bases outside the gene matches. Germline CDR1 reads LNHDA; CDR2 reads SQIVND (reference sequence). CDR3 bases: TGTGCCAGTAGTCCCTTTTATCTAGCGGACTACGAGCAGTACTTC. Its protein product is CASSPFYLADYEQYF.

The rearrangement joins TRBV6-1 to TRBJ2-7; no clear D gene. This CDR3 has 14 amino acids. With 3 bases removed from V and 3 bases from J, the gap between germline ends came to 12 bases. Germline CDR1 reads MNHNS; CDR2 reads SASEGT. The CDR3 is CASSDRVPVYEQYF. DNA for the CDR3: TGTGCCAGCAGTGACCGGGTCCCAGTCTACGAGCAGTACTTC.